A single sample gave rise to the 10 T cell receptor beta chains below, sequenced in a study of lymphopenia after photon versus proton radiotherapy. Profiled with immunoSEQ multiplex PCR; TCRdb holds only in-frame clones, not every one. Among approximately 45,000 clones listed, 85% to 90% were seen once. The sample was peripheral blood, taken from a patient treated with photon-based radiotherapy. These receptors all stem from a man aged 35 to 55 with gastric cancer.

V is TRBV6-1 and J is TRBJ1-3; no clear D gene. The CDR3 covers 15 residues. Germline assignment: CDR1 MNHNS and CDR2 SASEGT. V shed 0 bases and J shed 7 bases, with 13 bases lying between them. Here the CDR3 reads CASSEAGSLGNTIYF. In DNA form, the CDR3 reads TGTGCCAGCAGTGAAGCGGGCAGTTTAGGCAACACCATATATTTT.

The chain is built from TRBV4-1 and TRBJ2-1; D may be TRBD1 (5 bases). CDR1 and CDR2 from the germline V gene are MGHRA and YSYEKL. V was pared by 5 bases and J by 5 bases, with 16 bases between. The CDR3 covers 15 residues. CDR3 residues: CASSGVGPINNEQFF. The CDR3 bases are TGCGCCAGCAGCGGGGTGGGGCCCATAAACAATGAGCAGTTCTTC.

J is TRBJ1-2 and V is TRBV5-1, with D hard to call. Deletions cut 6 bases from V and 1 base from J, with 16 bases between. There are 15 residues in the CDR3. CDR1 SGHRS and CDR2 YFSETQ come from the germline V gene. The CDR3 DNA reads as TGCGCCAGCAACCCCTTTAAAGGGTTTAACTATGGCTACACCTTC. It codes for CASNPFKGFNYGYTF.

The chain recombines TRBV30 with TRBJ1-1; TRBD1 matches at 8 bases. Germline-derived CDR1 and CDR2 are GTSNPN and SVGIG (reference sequence). The CDR3 contains 16 residues. The V segment lost 0 bases and the J segment 6 bases; nucleotides outside the gene matches: 12. CDR3 sequence (DNA): TGTGCCTGGAGTGTAGTCGCAGGGGGCCGTTCGGCTGAAGCTTTCTTT. Its translation: CAWSVVAGGRSAEAFF.

The chain links TRBV28 to TRBJ1-2, with D possibly matching TRBD1 (5 bases). This CDR3 has 14 amino acids. CDR1 is MDHEN, CDR2 SYDVKM, per germline. V dropped 6 bases and J dropped 1 base, with 12 bases sitting between them. The CDR3 bases are TGTGCCAGCAGCTACGATGACAGTAACTATGGCTACACCTTC. Its translation is CASSYDDSNYGYTF.

The chain combines TRBV29-1 with TRBJ2-7, with 10 bases that match TRBD1. Per the germline V gene, CDR1 is SQVTM and CDR2 is ANQGSEA. V trimming: 2 bases; J trimming: 2 bases; junction bases outside the gene matches: 3. CDR3 length: 14 amino acids. As DNA, the CDR3 is TGCAGCGTTGAACCGGGACAGGGGACCTACGAGCAGTACTTC. Protein sequence: CSVEPGQGTYEQYF.

This chain uses TRBV6-5 with TRBJ1-2, with D unresolved. Trimming cost V 6 bases and J 3 bases, with 14 bases left between them. The CDR3 is 14 amino acids. Per the germline V gene, CDR1 is MNHEY and CDR2 is SVGAGI. The CDR3 DNA is TGTGCCAGCAGCCCCGAGCGTGGGGACTATGGCTACACCTTC. This sequence encodes CASSPERGDYGYTF.

This chain connects TRBV28 to TRBJ1-2; the match to TRBD1 covers 9 bases. There are 16 residues in the CDR3. Germline CDR1 MDHEN, CDR2 SYDVKM. V was pared by 5 bases and J by 5 bases, with 12 bases of the junction left unmatched. CDR3: CASSPGTGSFWYGYTF. DNA of the CDR3: TGTGCCAGCAGTCCCGGGACAGGGAGTTTTTGGTATGGCTACACCTTC.

V and J are TRBV7-3 and TRBJ2-1; unclear D gene. In germline, CDR1 is SGHTA, CDR2 FQGTGA. The germline V and J ends were trimmed by 4 bases and 0 bases, with 10 bases remaining between them. This CDR3 contains 15 residues. CDR3 region: CASSSPGRSYNEQFF. In DNA, the CDR3 is TGTGCCAGCAGCTCCCCAGGTCGCTCCTACAATGAGCAGTTCTTC.

V is TRBV6-6 and J is TRBJ1-5; D is uncertain. Germline V gene lookup returns CDR1 MNHNY and CDR2 SVGAGI (reference sequence). Trimming left V 7 bases short and J 0 bases short, with 13 bases between. The CDR3 extends over 15 amino acids. CDR3: CASTPGVYSNQPQHF. CDR3 bases: TGTGCCAGCACCCCTGGGGTTTATAGCAATCAGCCCCAGCATTTT.